Below, 30 T cell receptor beta chains from the same sample are listed, as sequenced in a study of T-cell reconstitution after alpha-beta-depleted transplantation in children. Unique molecular identifiers tagged the TCRbeta library. Via MiXCR, TCRdb re-called the PCR reads, giving one row per CDR3 protein. There are about 370,000 distinct CDR3 sequences in the sample; about 20% occur only once, and 3% to 4.5% lies in the top ten. The sequencing here drew on PBMCs from the stem cell graft donor, taken from the stem cell graft. The receptor source for this set is a human donor who donated a stem cell graft to a child with acute myeloid leukemia.

This clonotype occurred many times. The rearrangement joins TRBV19 to TRBJ2-3; 8 bases fit TRBD1. V trimming: 3 bases; J trimming: 7 bases; junction bases outside the gene matches: 6. The CDR3 runs 14 residues. Germline CDR1 is LNHDA and CDR2 is SQIVND (reference sequence). CDR3 amino acids: CASSISRGPNTQYF. In DNA form, the CDR3 reads TGTGCCAGTAGTATCTCCAGGGGGCCCAATACGCAGTATTTT. Supplemented by reference TRBV19 and TRBJ2-3, the full variable domain reads DGGITQSPKYLFRKEGQNVTLSCEQNLNHDAMYWYRQDPGQGLRLIYYSQIVNDFQKGDIAEGYSVSREKKESFPLTVTSAQKNPTAFYLCASSISRGPNTQYFGPGTRLTVL.

Many counts were recorded for this clonotype. The chain links TRBV20-1 to TRBJ2-7; 8 bases line up with TRBD1. Per the germline V gene, CDR1 is DFQATT and CDR2 is SNEGSKA (reference sequence). Unmatched junction bases numbered 12, after V lost 4 bases and J lost 4 bases. The CDR3 sequence is 15 residues long. The CDR3 sequence: CSATLLRGQGYEQYF. CDR3 nucleotide sequence: TGCAGTGCTACCCTACTCAGGGGGCAAGGTTACGAGCAGTACTTC.

V and J are TRBV12-3 or TRBV12-4 and TRBJ2-3, with 9 positions matching TRBD2. CDR3 length: 17 amino acids. V lost 6 bases, J lost 3 bases, and 13 bases stayed unmatched. As DNA, the CDR3 is TGTGCCAGCAGCCTAACCCCGGGTAGCGGGAGAACAGATACGCAGTATTTT. It codes for CASSLTPGSGRTDTQYF.

There are many counts of this clonotype. The gene calls are TRBV10-3 and TRBJ2-7; 14 bases are a match to TRBD2. V was clipped by 10 bases and J by 4 bases; unmatched bases: 3. CDR1 and CDR2 from the germline V gene are ENHRY and SYGVKD. CDR3 length equals 13 residues. The CDR3 nucleotides read TGTGCCACCGGACTAGCGGGAGGATACGAGCAGTACTTC. It encodes CATGLAGGYEQYF.

The chain is built from TRBV24-1 and TRBJ2-7, with 8 bases fitting TRBD1. Germline lookup yields CDR1 KGHDR and CDR2 SFDVKD. The ends lost 3 bases at V and 7 bases at J; junction bases unmatched: 10. This CDR3 region has 15 residues. The CDR3 region is CATSDPSQGAGEQYF. The CDR3, as DNA: TGTGCCACCAGTGATCCTTCTCAGGGGGCGGGGGAGCAGTACTTC.

This clonotype was found a few times. CDR3 nucleotides: TGCGCCAGCAGCCCGGGACAGTATCCCGGGGAGCTGTTTTTT. Translation gives CASSPGQYPGELFF. The genes are TRBV5-1 and TRBJ2-2; 7 nucleotides line up with TRBD1. Germline V gene lookup returns CDR1 SGHRS and CDR2 YFSETQ. The CDR3 length is 14 residues. V was clipped by 4 bases and J by 6 bases; unmatched bases: 6.

The sample holds a few counts of this clonotype. The chain links TRBV9 to TRBJ2-1; 10 nucleotides line up with TRBD2. CDR1 is SGDLS and CDR2 is YYNGEE in the germline V gene. The CDR3 length is 14 residues. The trim removed 7 bases at V and 9 bases at J, leaving 10 bases unmatched. CDR3 coding DNA: TGTGCCAGCCGTGGAAGCGGGAGGGCGAGTGAGCAGTTCTTC. As protein: CASRGSGRASEQFF.

The chain joins TRBV12-3 or TRBV12-4 to TRBJ2-5, with 10 bases identical to TRBD2. This CDR3 spans 14 amino acids. J was trimmed by 3 bases and V by 7 bases; bases with no gene match: 5. The CDR3, as DNA: TGTGCCAGCACACTAGCGGGAATAGAAGAGACCCAGTACTTC. Amino acids: CASTLAGIEETQYF.

This clonotype was counted ten times or more. The rearrangement links TRBV6-6 to TRBJ1-4; TRBD1 might be the D (5 bases). V lost 7 bases to trimming and J lost 4 bases, with 10 bases between them. Looked up from germline, CDR1 is MNHNY and CDR2 is SVGAGI (reference sequence). The CDR3 length is 13 residues. CDR3 loop: CASIRTHNEKLFF. In DNA, the CDR3 is TGTGCCAGCATTCGGACACATAATGAAAAACTGTTTTTT.

The chain joins TRBV28 to TRBJ2-7, with TRBD1 matching over 10 bases. With V trimmed by 5 bases and J by 0 bases, 13 bases remained unmatched. The CDR3 runs 18 residues. The germline gives CDR1 MDHEN, CDR2 SYDVKM. The CDR3 here is CASSPVPGTGDLSYEQYF. The CDR3 DNA is TGTGCCAGCAGTCCCGTTCCGGGGACAGGGGACCTCTCCTACGAGCAGTACTTC. The full variable domain, in which reference TRBV28 and TRBJ2-7 provide the parts outside the CDR3, is DVKVTQSSRYLVKRTGEKVFLECVQDMDHENMFWYRQDPGLGLRLIYFSYDVKMKEKGDIPEGYSVSREKKERFSLILESASTNQTSMYLCASSPVPGTGDLSYEQYFGPGTRLTVT.

The chain joins TRBV12-3 or TRBV12-4 to TRBJ1-5, with D possibly being TRBD1 (6 bases). Trimming cost V 6 bases and J 6 bases, with 12 bases left between them. The CDR3 length is 13 residues. The DNA for the CDR3 is TGTGCCAGCAGGGAACAGGGCGGTCAGCCCCAGCATTTT. Translated: CASREQGGQPQHF.

This clonotype appeared a few times. CDR3 loop: CSARDKDSTEAFF. CDR3 in DNA: TGCAGTGCTAGAGATAAGGACAGCACTGAAGCTTTCTTT. This chain joins TRBV20-1 and TRBJ1-1, with D maybe TRBD1 (6 bases). Trimming left V 0 bases short and J 4 bases short, with 9 bases between. CDR1 is DFQATT and CDR2 is SNEGSKA in the germline V gene (reference sequence). The CDR3 has 13 amino acids.

This clonotype was detected a few times. The V gene is TRBV5-8, the J gene TRBJ2-1, with 7 bases aligning to TRBD2. Germline V gives CDR1 SGHTS, CDR2 YDEGEE. The CDR3 contains 16 residues. After removal of 1 base from V and 0 bases from J, the junction contained 4 bases not matched to a gene. The CDR3 sequence: CASSLSAGPSYNEQFF. CDR3 DNA sequence: TGTGCCAGCAGCTTGTCAGCGGGACCCTCCTACAATGAGCAGTTCTTC.

This clonotype occurred once. The genes are TRBV10-3 and TRBJ2-6; 7 bases fit TRBD2. Trimming removed 10 bases from V and 0 bases from J; junction bases left unmatched: 3. The CDR3 runs 14 residues. The V gene's germline CDR1 is ENHRY and CDR2 SYGVKD. Written as DNA, the CDR3 is TGTGCCACCCGGGGGGACTCTGGGGCCAACGTCCTGACTTTC. This sequence encodes CATRGDSGANVLTF.

This clonotype was picked up a small number of times. The chain recombines TRBV5-1 with TRBJ2-7; D might be TRBD1 (5 bases). Trimming cost V 0 bases and J 5 bases, with 12 bases left between them. Germline V CDR1 and CDR2: SGHRS, YFSETQ. The CDR3 is 14 residues long. The CDR3 DNA follows: TGCGCCAGCAGCTTGGTAGGGGCCGCCCACGAGCAGTACTTC. Translation gives CASSLVGAAHEQYF.

The CDR3 nucleotides are TGCGCCAGCAGCTTCTTGGACGGATCCTCCTACGAGCAGTACTTC. Translating it yields CASSFLDGSSYEQYF. The rearrangement uses TRBV5-1 and TRBJ2-7, with D unresolved. The V gene's germline CDR1 is SGHRS and CDR2 YFSETQ. V lost 2 bases to trimming and J lost 0 bases, with 12 bases between them. The CDR3 contains 15 residues.

This clonotype was observed a few times. The CDR3 DNA reads TGTGCCAGCAGCCCTTCCCTTCCGACAGGGAGTGCCCCTGAAGCTTTCTTT. Protein product: CASSPSLPTGSAPEAFF. The rearrangement joins TRBV11-2 to TRBJ1-1; TRBD1 aligns across 7 bases. Per germline, CDR1 SGHAT and CDR2 FQNNGV. CDR3 length: 17 amino acids. The J segment lost 6 bases and the V segment lost 5 bases, leaving 18 bases of the junction unmatched. Full variable domain (remainder filled in from reference TRBV11-2 and TRBJ1-1): EAGVAQSPRYKIIEKRQSVAFWCNPISGHATLYWYQQILGQGPKLLIQFQNNGVVDDSQLPKDRFSAERLKGVDSTLKIQPAKLEDSAVYLCASSPSLPTGSAPEAFFGQGTRLTVV.

This clonotype was observed a single time. V and J are TRBV15 and TRBJ2-1; 9 bases are a match to TRBD1. V was pared by 0 bases and J by 8 bases, with 11 bases of the junction left unmatched. The CDR3 spans 17 residues. The germline gives CDR1 LNHNV, CDR2 YYDKDF (reference sequence). This CDR3 reads CATSRDSGTGPGDEQFF. CDR3 nucleotides: TGTGCCACCAGCAGAGATTCAGGGACAGGGCCTGGGGATGAGCAGTTCTTC. Variable domain in full (rest from reference TRBV15 and TRBJ2-1): DAMVIQNPRYQVTQFGKPVTLSCSQTLNHNVMYWYQQKSSQAPKLLFHYYDKDFNNEADTPDNFQSRRPNTSFCFLDIRSPGLGDTAMYLCATSRDSGTGPGDEQFFGPGTRLTVL.

This clonotype was seen many times. V gene TRBV20-1 combines with J gene TRBJ2-7; TRBD2 agrees at 8 bases. V shed 0 bases, J shed 0 bases, and the junction held 7 bases outside the gene matches. Germline CDR1 reads DFQATT; CDR2 reads SNEGSKA (reference sequence). This CDR3 has 16 residues. The CDR3 DNA follows: TGCAGTGCTAGAGAACAACTAGCGGTAAGCTCCTACGAGCAGTACTTC. Its translation is CSAREQLAVSSYEQYF.

The V gene is TRBV15, the J gene TRBJ1-1; TRBD1 agrees at 9 bases. The CDR3 extends over 15 amino acids. The germline gives CDR1 LNHNV, CDR2 YYDKDF (reference sequence). With 2 bases clipped from V and 7 bases from J, the junction kept 8 bases outside the gene matches. CDR3 residues: CATSRPWTGDNEAFF. The CDR3, as DNA: TGTGCCACCAGCAGACCATGGACAGGGGATAATGAAGCTTTCTTT.

This chain joins TRBV5-1 and TRBJ2-6; TRBD1 is a possible D gene (5 bases). The CDR3 is 16 residues long. V was cut by 4 bases and J by 4 bases, with 15 bases left in between. Looked up from germline, CDR1 is SGHRS and CDR2 is YFSETQ. CDR3 amino acids: CASSAIKGPGANVLTF. The CDR3, as DNA: TGCGCCAGCAGCGCTATAAAGGGGCCAGGGGCCAACGTCCTGACTTTC.

The genes are TRBV12-3 or TRBV12-4 and TRBJ2-1; 7 bases are a match to TRBD2. The CDR3 spans 14 residues. The junction had 11 bases not matched to a gene; V was cut back by 6 bases and J by 9 bases. The CDR3 region is CASSPPLSGGEQFF. Here the CDR3 DNA reads TGTGCCAGCAGCCCCCCTCTCTCGGGAGGTGAGCAGTTCTTC.

CDR3 DNA sequence: TGTGCCAGTAGTAACCGCCTTAACTATGGCTACACCTTC. Protein: CASSNRLNYGYTF. This chain links TRBV19 with TRBJ1-2; D is ambiguous. There are 13 residues in the CDR3. Germline V gene sequence: CDR1 LNHDA, CDR2 SQIVND (reference sequence). Trimming stripped 4 bases from V and 1 base from J, with 7 bases between.

Only a few counts were recorded for this clonotype. The chain has TRBV29-1 and TRBJ1-4, with 8 bases matching TRBD1. This CDR3 region has 13 residues. Per germline, CDR1 SQVTM and CDR2 ANQGSEA. V lost 7 bases and J lost 3; bases outside the gene matches: 4. The DNA of the CDR3 is TGCAGCGCTGTGGACAGGGCTAATGAAAAACTGTTTTTT. This sequence encodes CSAVDRANEKLFF.

This clonotype was seen a few times. The rearrangement uses TRBV5-5 and TRBJ2-7; 10 bases fit TRBD2. CDR3 size: 15 residues. V trimming: 5 bases; J trimming: 1 base; junction bases outside the gene matches: 6. CDR1 is SGHKS, CDR2 YYEKEE, per germline (reference sequence). As DNA, the CDR3 is TGTGCCAGCAGAGACGGACTAGCGGAGTCCTACGAGCAGTACTTC. It encodes CASRDGLAESYEQYF.

The chain employs TRBV4-1 and TRBJ2-3, with D possibly TRBD2 on 6 matching bases. The CDR3 extends over 18 amino acids. The V end was cut by 0 bases, the J end by 0 bases, with 16 bases between. Germline-derived CDR1 and CDR2 are MGHRA and YSYEKL. The CDR3: CASSQEGSVGGSTDTQYF. As DNA, the CDR3 is TGCGCCAGCAGCCAAGAGGGGTCTGTCGGGGGAAGCACAGATACGCAGTATTTT.

This clonotype showed up just a few times. CDR3 coding DNA: TGTGCCACCAGTGATTCCCAACCTCCGGACAGCCGGGAAACCCAGTACTTC. Translation gives CATSDSQPPDSRETQYF. The rearrangement links TRBV24-1 to TRBJ2-5; TRBD1 might be the D (6 bases). The V end was cut by 2 bases, the J end by 8 bases, with 23 bases between. Per germline, CDR1 KGHDR and CDR2 SFDVKD. The CDR3 has 17 residues.

The V gene is TRBV7-6, the J gene TRBJ2-3; 12 bases line up with TRBD2. Germline CDR1 and CDR2: SGHVS and FNYEAQ. Unmatched junction bases numbered 7, after V lost 5 bases and J lost 4 bases. The CDR3 has 16 residues. The CDR3 sequence is CASSTRLAGEADTQYF. The CDR3 nucleotides read TGTGCCAGCAGCACCCGACTAGCGGGAGAGGCAGATACGCAGTATTTT. Using reference TRBV7-6 and TRBJ2-3 for the parts outside the CDR3, the full variable domain is GAGVSQSPRYKVTKRGQDVALRCDPISGHVSLYWYRQALGQGPEFLTYFNYEAQQDKSGLPNDRFSAERPEGSISTLTIQRTEQRDSAMYRCASSTRLAGEADTQYFGPGTRLTVL.

In its sample, this clonotype was seen a few times. In DNA, the CDR3 is TGCAGTGCTAGGACCGGGACAGATGAAAAACTGTTTTTT. Translated: CSARTGTDEKLFF. The rearrangement uses TRBV20-1 and TRBJ1-4, with 7 bases aligning to TRBD1. Losses at the gene ends were 3 bases for V and 6 bases for J; bases not matched to a gene: 4. Per germline, CDR1 DFQATT and CDR2 SNEGSKA (reference sequence). This CDR3 comprises 13 residues.

This clonotype was found many times. This chain connects TRBV25-1 to TRBJ2-1; 7 bases are shared with TRBD2. In germline, CDR1 is MGHDK, CDR2 SYGVNS. The V segment lost 4 bases and the J segment 4 bases; nucleotides outside the gene matches: 7. The CDR3 totals 15 residues. CDR3 in amino acids: CASSVPGGEYNEQFF. CDR3 nucleotide sequence: TGTGCCAGCAGTGTCCCGGGGGGAGAATACAATGAGCAGTTCTTC.